A selection of T cell receptor beta chains follows, all from one sample in a study of CD8 T cells in Susac syndrome. TCRdb reprocessed the immunoSEQ multiplex PCR reads via MiXCR and lists one record per CDR3 protein. The sample has some 190,000 distinct CDR3 sequences; 85% to 95% are singletons. Sequencing was performed on CD4+ T cells from PBMCs. The receptors originated from a human donor in good health. The CDR3 runs from the conserved cysteine through the conserved F or W. A D gene is named only where the DNA matches it firmly. Clone sizes are given selectively: once, few, many, or a class where the clone is expanded.

j_gene: TRBJ1-4; d_gene: -; v_gene: TRBV15; abundance: -; CDR3aa: CATSRDLSASVGRFNEKLFF; CDR3nt: TGTGCCACCAGCAGAGATTTGTCGGCTTCGGTCGGGAGGTTTAATGAAAAACTGTTTTTT
j_gene: TRBJ2-1; d_gene: TRBD1; v_gene: TRBV5-1; abundance: -; CDR3aa: CASSLQITGQDFF; CDR3nt: TGCGCCAGCAGCTTACAAATCACGGGACAGGACTTCTTC
j_gene: TRBJ1-2; d_gene: -; v_gene: TRBV30; abundance: once; CDR3aa: CAWGPSIYGYTF; CDR3nt: TGTGCCTGGGGCCCATCAATCTATGGCTACACCTTC
j_gene: TRBJ2-3; d_gene: TRBD2; v_gene: TRBV20-1; abundance: -; CDR3aa: CSARDPSGSTDTQYF; CDR3nt: TGCAGTGCTAGAGACCCTAGCGGTAGCACAGATACGCAGTATTTT
j_gene: TRBJ1-1; d_gene: -; v_gene: TRBV19; abundance: -; CDR3aa: CASSMRGTHTEAFF; CDR3nt: TGTGCCAGTAGTATGCGGGGAACCCACACTGAAGCTTTCTTT
j_gene: TRBJ2-3; d_gene: -; v_gene: TRBV29-1; abundance: -; CDR3aa: CSVAVRGADTQYF; CDR3nt: TGCAGCGTTGCTGTTAGAGGGGCAGATACGCAGTATTTT
j_gene: TRBJ2-3; d_gene: TRBD2; v_gene: TRBV30; abundance: -; CDR3aa: CAWNRDYSSADTQYF; CDR3nt: TGTGCCTGGAACCGGGACTATTCATCGGCAGATACGCAGTATTTT
j_gene: TRBJ1-2; d_gene: TRBD1; v_gene: TRBV29-1; abundance: -; CDR3aa: CSVEETGGYGYTF; CDR3nt: TGCAGCGTTGAAGAAACAGGGGGCTATGGCTACACCTTC
j_gene: TRBJ2-4; d_gene: -; v_gene: TRBV29-1; abundance: -; CDR3aa: CSVKSGIIAKNIQYF; CDR3nt: TGCAGCGTTAAATCGGGGATTATAGCCAAAAACATTCAGTACTTC
j_gene: TRBJ2-5; d_gene: TRBD1; v_gene: TRBV29-1; abundance: -; CDR3aa: CSKGQGETQYF; CDR3nt: TGCAGCAAAGGACAGGGGGAGACCCAGTACTTC
j_gene: TRBJ2-1; d_gene: -; v_gene: TRBV19; abundance: few; CDR3aa: CASSGTGSVNEQFF; CDR3nt: TGTGCCAGTAGTGGTACAGGGAGCGTGAATGAGCAGTTCTTC
j_gene: TRBJ2-5; d_gene: TRBD1; v_gene: TRBV18; abundance: -; CDR3aa: CASSPGQGGETQYF; CDR3nt: TGTGCCAGCTCACCCGGACAGGGAGGAGAGACCCAGTACTTC
j_gene: TRBJ2-3; d_gene: -; v_gene: TRBV12-3/TRBV12-4; abundance: -; CDR3aa: CASSSWPDTQYF; CDR3nt: TGTGCCAGCAGTTCGTGGCCAGATACGCAGTATTTT
j_gene: TRBJ1-2; d_gene: TRBD1; v_gene: TRBV12-3/TRBV12-4; abundance: -; CDR3aa: CASRLRQGPYGYTF; CDR3nt: TGTGCCAGCAGACTCCGACAGGGCCCCTATGGCTACACCTTC
j_gene: TRBJ1-2; d_gene: -; v_gene: TRBV29-1; abundance: -; CDR3aa: CSVAQGRDYGYTF; CDR3nt: TGCAGCGTTGCTCAGGGGAGGGACTATGGCTACACCTTC
j_gene: TRBJ2-1; d_gene: -; v_gene: TRBV2; abundance: -; CDR3aa: CASRTGAYNEQFF; CDR3nt: TGTGCCAGCAGGACGGGGGCCTACAATGAGCAGTTCTTC
j_gene: TRBJ2-2; d_gene: -; v_gene: TRBV15; abundance: -; CDR3aa: CATTQVVNTGELFF; CDR3nt: TGTGCCACAACTCAGGTCGTCAACACCGGGGAGCTGTTTTTT
j_gene: TRBJ2-1; d_gene: -; v_gene: TRBV2; abundance: -; CDR3aa: CASSELRANDNEQFF; CDR3nt: TGTGCCAGCAGTGAATTGAGGGCTAATGATAATGAGCAGTTCTTC
j_gene: TRBJ2-4; d_gene: TRBD1; v_gene: TRBV20-1; abundance: -; CDR3aa: CSATAGTGFNIQYF; CDR3nt: TGCAGTGCTACTGCCGGGACAGGGTTTAACATTCAGTACTTC
j_gene: TRBJ2-1; d_gene: TRBD2; v_gene: TRBV4-1; abundance: -; CDR3aa: CASSQEGAREAPYNEQFF; CDR3nt: TGCGCCAGCAGCCAAGAAGGGGCGCGGGAGGCCCCCTACAATGAGCAGTTCTTC
j_gene: TRBJ2-5; d_gene: -; v_gene: TRBV25-1; abundance: -; CDR3aa: CASSEDSGAQYF; CDR3nt: TGTGCCAGCAGTGAAGACTCCGGAGCCCAGTACTTC
j_gene: TRBJ1-4; d_gene: -; v_gene: TRBV30; abundance: -; CDR3aa: CAWGTAEKLFF; CDR3nt: TGTGCCTGGGGGACCGCCGAAAAACTGTTTTTT
j_gene: TRBJ1-5; d_gene: -; v_gene: TRBV20-1; abundance: -; CDR3aa: CSASREPNQPQHF; CDR3nt: TGCAGTGCTAGTCGGGAGCCCAATCAGCCCCAGCATTTT
j_gene: TRBJ2-2; d_gene: TRBD2; v_gene: TRBV12-3/TRBV12-4; abundance: once; CDR3aa: CASSLTSGTNTGELFF; CDR3nt: TGTGCCAGCAGTTTGACTAGCGGTACGAACACCGGGGAGCTGTTTTTT
j_gene: TRBJ1-1; d_gene: -; v_gene: TRBV6-5; abundance: -; CDR3aa: CASSYWAGNTEAFF; CDR3nt: TGTGCCAGCAGTTACTGGGCGGGGAACACTGAAGCTTTCTTT
j_gene: TRBJ2-7; d_gene: -; v_gene: TRBV5-4; abundance: once; CDR3aa: CASTPGPQGEAYEQYF; CDR3nt: TGTGCCAGCACCCCCGGCCCGCAGGGGGAGGCCTACGAGCAGTACTTC
j_gene: TRBJ1-1; d_gene: -; v_gene: TRBV3-1; abundance: -; CDR3aa: CASSPGWAGESTEAFF; CDR3nt: TGTGCCAGCAGCCCGGGGTGGGCAGGGGAGAGCACTGAAGCTTTCTTT